This T cell receptor (beta chain) was recovered during a study of cytomegalovirus exposure and HLA in healthy donors. Primers for the PCR totalled 60 Vbeta and 13 Jbeta. The method was immunoSEQ multiplex PCR; TCRdb's version includes in-frame clones alone and lacks a portion of them. The sample carries roughly 110,000 clones, more than 60% recorded once. This TCR came from a man aged 40-55 years in good health and CMV-seronegative. The sequencing input was PBMCs.

The CDR3 is CASSPGLPGEKLFF. The CDR3 bases are TGTGCCAGCAGCCCGGGTCTCCCGGGGGAAAAACTGTTTTTT. The chain links TRBV11-2 to TRBJ1-4; D is ambiguous. Trimming took 5 bases from V and 8 from J, leaving 15 bases between them. CDR1 SGHAT and CDR2 FQNNGV come from the germline V gene. The CDR3 spans 14 residues.